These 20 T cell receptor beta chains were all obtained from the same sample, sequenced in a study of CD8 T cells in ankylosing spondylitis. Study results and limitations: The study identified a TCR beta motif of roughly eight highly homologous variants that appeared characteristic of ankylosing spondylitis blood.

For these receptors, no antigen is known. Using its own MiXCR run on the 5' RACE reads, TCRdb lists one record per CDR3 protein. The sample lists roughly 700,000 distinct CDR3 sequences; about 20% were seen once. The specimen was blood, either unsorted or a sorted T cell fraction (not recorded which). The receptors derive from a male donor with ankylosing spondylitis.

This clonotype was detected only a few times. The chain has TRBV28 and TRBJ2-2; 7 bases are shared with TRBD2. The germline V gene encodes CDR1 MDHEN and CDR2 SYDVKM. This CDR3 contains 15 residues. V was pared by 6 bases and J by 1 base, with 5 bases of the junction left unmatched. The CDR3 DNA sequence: TGTGCCAGCAGACCAAGCGGGAAGAACACCGGGGAGCTGTTTTTT. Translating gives CASRPSGKNTGELFF.

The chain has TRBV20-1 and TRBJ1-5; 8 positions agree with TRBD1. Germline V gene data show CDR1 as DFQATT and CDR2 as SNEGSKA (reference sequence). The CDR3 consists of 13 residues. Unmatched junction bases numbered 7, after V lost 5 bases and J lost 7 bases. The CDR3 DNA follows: TGCAGTGCTTCGACAGGGGTAGGACAGCCCCAGCATTTT. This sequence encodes CSASTGVGQPQHF.

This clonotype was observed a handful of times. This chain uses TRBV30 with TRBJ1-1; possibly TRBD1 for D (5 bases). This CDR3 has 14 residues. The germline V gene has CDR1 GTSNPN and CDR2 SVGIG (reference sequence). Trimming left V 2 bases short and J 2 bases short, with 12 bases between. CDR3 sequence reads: CAWSPGRTNTEAFF. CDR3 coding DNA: TGTGCCTGGAGTCCGGGACGCACTAACACTGAAGCTTTCTTT.

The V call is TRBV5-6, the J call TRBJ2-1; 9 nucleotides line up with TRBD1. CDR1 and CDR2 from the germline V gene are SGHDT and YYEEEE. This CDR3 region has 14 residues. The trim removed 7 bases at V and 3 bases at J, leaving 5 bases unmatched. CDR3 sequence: CASLGTGNYNEQFF. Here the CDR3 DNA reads TGTGCCAGCCTTGGGACAGGGAACTACAATGAGCAGTTCTTC. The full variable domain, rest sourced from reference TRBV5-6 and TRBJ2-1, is DAGVTQSPTHLIKTRGQQVTLRCSPKSGHDTVSWYQQALGQGPQFIFQYYEEEERQRGNFPDRFSGHQFPNYSSELNVNALLLGDSALYLCASLGTGNYNEQFFGPGTRLTVL.

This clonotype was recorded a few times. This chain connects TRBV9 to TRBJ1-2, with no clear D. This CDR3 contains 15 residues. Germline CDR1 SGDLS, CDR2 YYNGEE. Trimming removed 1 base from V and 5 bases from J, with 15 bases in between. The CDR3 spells CASSVSYSYSYGYTF. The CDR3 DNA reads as TGTGCCAGCAGCGTATCCTACAGCTATTCTTATGGCTACACCTTC.

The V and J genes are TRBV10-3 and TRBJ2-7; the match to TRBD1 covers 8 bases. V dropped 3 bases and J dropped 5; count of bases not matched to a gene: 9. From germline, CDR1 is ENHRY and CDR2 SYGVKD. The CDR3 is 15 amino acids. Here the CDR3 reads CAISDNGQGRHEQYF. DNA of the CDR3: TGTGCCATCAGTGATAACGGACAGGGTAGGCACGAGCAGTACTTC.

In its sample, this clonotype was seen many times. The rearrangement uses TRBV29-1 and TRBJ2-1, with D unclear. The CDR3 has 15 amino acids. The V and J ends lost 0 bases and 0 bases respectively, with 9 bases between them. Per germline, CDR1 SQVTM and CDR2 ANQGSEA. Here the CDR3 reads CSVEDPGSSYNEQFF. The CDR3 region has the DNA TGCAGCGTTGAAGACCCCGGTAGCTCCTACAATGAGCAGTTCTTC.

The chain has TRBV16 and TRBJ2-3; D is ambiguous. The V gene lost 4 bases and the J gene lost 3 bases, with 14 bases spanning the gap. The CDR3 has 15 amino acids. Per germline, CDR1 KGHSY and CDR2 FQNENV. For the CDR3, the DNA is TGTGCCAGCAGCCTGCAAGGGAAGGGTACAGATACGCAGTATTTT. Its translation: CASSLQGKGTDTQYF.

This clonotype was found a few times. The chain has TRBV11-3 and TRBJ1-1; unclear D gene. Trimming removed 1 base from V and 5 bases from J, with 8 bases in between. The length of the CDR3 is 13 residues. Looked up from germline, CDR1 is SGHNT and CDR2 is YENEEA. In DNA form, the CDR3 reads TGTGCCAGCAGCTTAGTTGCGCAGACTGAAGCTTTCTTT. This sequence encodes CASSLVAQTEAFF.

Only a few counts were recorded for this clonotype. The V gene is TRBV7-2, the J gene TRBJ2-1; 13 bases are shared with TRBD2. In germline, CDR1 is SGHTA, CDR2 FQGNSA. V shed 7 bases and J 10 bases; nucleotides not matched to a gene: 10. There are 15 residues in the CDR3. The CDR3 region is CASTSGTSGAGEQFF. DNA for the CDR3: TGTGCCAGCACATCGGGGACTAGCGGGGCGGGGGAGCAGTTCTTC.

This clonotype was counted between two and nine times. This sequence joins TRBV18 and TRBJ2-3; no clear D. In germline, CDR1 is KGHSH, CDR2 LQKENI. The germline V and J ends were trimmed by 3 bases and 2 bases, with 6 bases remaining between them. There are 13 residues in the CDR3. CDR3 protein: CASSPQNTDTQYF. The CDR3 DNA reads TGTGCCAGCTCACCCCAAAACACAGATACGCAGTATTTT.

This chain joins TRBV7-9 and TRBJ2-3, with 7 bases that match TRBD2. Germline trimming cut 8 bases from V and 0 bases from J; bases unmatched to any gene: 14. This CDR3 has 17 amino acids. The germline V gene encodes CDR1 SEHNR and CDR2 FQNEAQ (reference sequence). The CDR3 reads CASATLLASSSTDTQYF. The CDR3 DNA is TGTGCCAGCGCCACCTTACTAGCGAGTTCCAGCACAGATACGCAGTATTTT.

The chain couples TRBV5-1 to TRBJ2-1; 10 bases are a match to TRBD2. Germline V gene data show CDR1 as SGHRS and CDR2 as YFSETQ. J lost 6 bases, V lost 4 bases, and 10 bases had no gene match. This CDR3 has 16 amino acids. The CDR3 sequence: CASSGTTSGFSNEQFF. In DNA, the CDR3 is TGCGCCAGCAGCGGGACGACTAGCGGGTTCTCCAATGAGCAGTTCTTC.

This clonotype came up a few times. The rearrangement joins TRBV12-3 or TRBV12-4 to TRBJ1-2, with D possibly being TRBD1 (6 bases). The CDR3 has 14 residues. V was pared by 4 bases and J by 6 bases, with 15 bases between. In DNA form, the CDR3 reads TGTGCCAGCAGTTCGGGACACGGGGAGAATGGCTACACCTTC. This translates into CASSSGHGENGYTF.

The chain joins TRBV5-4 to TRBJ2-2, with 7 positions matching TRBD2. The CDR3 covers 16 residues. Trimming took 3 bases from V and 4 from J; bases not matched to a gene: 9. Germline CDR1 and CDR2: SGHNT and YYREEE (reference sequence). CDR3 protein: CASSSGGRGVTGELFF. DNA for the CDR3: TGTGCCAGCAGCTCGGGCGGGAGAGGGGTCACCGGGGAGCTGTTTTTT.

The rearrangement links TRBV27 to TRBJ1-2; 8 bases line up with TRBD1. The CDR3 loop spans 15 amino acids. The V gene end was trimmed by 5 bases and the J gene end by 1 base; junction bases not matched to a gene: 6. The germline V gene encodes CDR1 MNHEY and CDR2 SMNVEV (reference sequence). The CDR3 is CASSPTGGVNYGYTF. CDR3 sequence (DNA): TGTGCCAGCAGTCCCACAGGGGGGGTTAACTATGGCTACACCTTC.

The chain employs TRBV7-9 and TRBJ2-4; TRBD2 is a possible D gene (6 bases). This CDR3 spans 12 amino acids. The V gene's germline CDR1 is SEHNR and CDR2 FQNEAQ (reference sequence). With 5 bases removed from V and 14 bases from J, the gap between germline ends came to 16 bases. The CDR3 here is CASSPLSGEEYF. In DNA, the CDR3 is TGTGCCAGCAGCCCCCTCTCGGGGGAGGAGTACTTC. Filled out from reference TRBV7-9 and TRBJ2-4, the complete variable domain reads DTGVSQNPRHKITKRGQNVTFRCDPISEHNRLYWYRQTLGQGPEFLTYFQNEAQLEKSRLLSDRFSAERPKGSFSTLEIQRTEQGDSAMYLCASSPLSGEEYFGAGTRLSVL.

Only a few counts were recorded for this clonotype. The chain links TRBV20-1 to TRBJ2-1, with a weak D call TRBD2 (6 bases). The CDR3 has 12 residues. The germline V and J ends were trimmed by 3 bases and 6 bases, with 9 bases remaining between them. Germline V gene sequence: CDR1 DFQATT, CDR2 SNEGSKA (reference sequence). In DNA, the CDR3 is TGCAGTGCTAGTGGCGGGACCAATGAGCAGTTCTTC. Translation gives CSASGGTNEQFF.

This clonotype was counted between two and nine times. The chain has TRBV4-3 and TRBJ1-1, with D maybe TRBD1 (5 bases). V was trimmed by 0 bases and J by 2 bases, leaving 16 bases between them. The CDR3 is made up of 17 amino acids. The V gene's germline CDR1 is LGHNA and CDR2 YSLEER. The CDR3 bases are TGCGCCAGCAGCCAAGATGGGGCGGTAGGCGAAAACACTGAAGCTTTCTTT. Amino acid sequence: CASSQDGAVGENTEAFF.

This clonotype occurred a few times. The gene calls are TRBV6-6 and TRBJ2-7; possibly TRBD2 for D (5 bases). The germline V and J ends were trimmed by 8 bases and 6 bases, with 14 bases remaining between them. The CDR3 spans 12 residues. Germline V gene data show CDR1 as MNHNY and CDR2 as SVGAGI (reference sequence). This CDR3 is CASRMEVREQYF. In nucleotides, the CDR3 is TGTGCCAGCCGGATGGAGGTACGCGAGCAGTACTTC.